This TCR beta chain comes out of a study of blood T cell repertoires in COVID-19. In the study overall: There were acute and convalescent COVID-19 samples, and they came from the United States, Italy and Spain. PBMCs, B-cell-depleted T cells, or T cells were the source of the cDNA or gDNA that made up the material.

The table came from immunoSEQ multiplex PCR; TCRdb's copy has only in-frame clones and leaves some out. The sample has a few hundred thousand clones; 80% to 90% are singletons. The germline V and J ends were trimmed by 5 bases and 6 bases, with 16 bases remaining between them. The CDR3 contains 14 residues. In germline, CDR1 is SNHLY, CDR2 FYNNEI. This sequence originates from a woman in her forties with acute or convalescent COVID-19. Input material: peripheral blood. This chain joins TRBV2 and TRBJ1-2; TRBD1 is a possible D gene (6 bases). The CDR3 is CASSLRQVPDGYTF. CDR3 nucleotide sequence: TGTGCCAGCAGTCTTCGACAGGTGCCCGATGGCTACACCTTC.